This TCR beta chain was profiled in a study of PD-1 blockade in classical Hodgkin lymphoma. The study's findings and limits: Baseline TCR diversity was reportedly lower in newly diagnosed patients than in healthy donors. It was reported as lower still in relapsed/refractory patients. Reasons behind the repertoire differences stay unclear, perhaps disease activity or earlier therapy.

Concerning this clone: Its antigen is unidentified.

This CDR3 has 15 amino acids. The germline V and J ends were trimmed by 4 bases and 4 bases, with 13 bases remaining between them. The germline CDR1 and CDR2 sequences are LNHDA and SQIVND (reference sequence). As for time point: newly diagnosed, previously untreated cHL patient sample. Newly diagnosed, untreated classical Hodgkin lymphoma PBMCs provided comparison. Profiled with immunoSEQ multiplex PCR; TCRdb holds only in-frame clones, not every one. The table lists about 30,000 clones, roughly nine tenths of them singletons. The V and J genes are TRBV19 and TRBJ2-2; either TRBD1 or TRBD2 may supply D (5 bases each). The sample taken for sequencing was peripheral blood mononuclear cells (PBMCs). The TCR comes from a human donor with classical Hodgkin lymphoma. The CDR3 nucleotides read TGTGCCAGTAGTAGCTTGAGGGGTGGCACCGGGGAGCTGTTTTTT. It yields the protein CASSSLRGGTGELFF.